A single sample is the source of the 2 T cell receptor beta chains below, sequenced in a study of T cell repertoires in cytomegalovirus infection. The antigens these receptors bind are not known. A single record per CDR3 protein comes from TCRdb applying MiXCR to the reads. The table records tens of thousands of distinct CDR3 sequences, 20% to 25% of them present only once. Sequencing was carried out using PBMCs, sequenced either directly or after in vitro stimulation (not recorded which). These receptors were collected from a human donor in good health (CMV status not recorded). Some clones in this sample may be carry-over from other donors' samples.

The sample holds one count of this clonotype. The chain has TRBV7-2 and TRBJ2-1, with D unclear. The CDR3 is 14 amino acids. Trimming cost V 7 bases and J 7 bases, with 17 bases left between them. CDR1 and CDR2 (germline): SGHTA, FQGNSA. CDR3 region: CASNEIPAQNEQFF. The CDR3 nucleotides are TGTGCCAGCAACGAAATCCCGGCTCAGAATGAGCAGTTCTTC.

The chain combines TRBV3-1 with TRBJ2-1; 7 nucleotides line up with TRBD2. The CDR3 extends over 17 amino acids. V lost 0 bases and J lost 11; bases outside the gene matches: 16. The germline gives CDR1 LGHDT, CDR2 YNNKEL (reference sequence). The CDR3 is CASSQDEASGPFHQQFF. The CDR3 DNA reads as TGTGCCAGCAGCCAAGATGAGGCTAGCGGTCCTTTCCATCAGCAGTTCTTC.